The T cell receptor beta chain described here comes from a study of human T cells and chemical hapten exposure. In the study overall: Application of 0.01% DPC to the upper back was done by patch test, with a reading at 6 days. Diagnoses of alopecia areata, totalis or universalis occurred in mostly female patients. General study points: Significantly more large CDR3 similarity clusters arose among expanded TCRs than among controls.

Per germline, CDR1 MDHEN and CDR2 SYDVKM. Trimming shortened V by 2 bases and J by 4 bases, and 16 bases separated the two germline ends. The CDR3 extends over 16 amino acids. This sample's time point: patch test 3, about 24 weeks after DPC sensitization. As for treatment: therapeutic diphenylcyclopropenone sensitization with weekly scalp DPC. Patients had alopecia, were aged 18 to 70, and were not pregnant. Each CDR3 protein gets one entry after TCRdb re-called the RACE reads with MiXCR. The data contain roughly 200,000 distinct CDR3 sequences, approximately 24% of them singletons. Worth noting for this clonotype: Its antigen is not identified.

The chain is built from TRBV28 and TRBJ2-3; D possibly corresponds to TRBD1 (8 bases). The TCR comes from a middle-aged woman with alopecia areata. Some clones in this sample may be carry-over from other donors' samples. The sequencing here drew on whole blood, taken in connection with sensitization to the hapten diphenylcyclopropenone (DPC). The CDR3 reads CASSLRGQGGPDTQYF. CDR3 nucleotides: TGTGCCAGCAGTTTACGCGGACAGGGAGGGCCAGATACGCAGTATTTT.